This paragraph covers one T cell receptor beta chain sequence. What it recognizes is unknown. This CDR3 spans 14 amino acids. Germline CDR1 reads SEHNR; CDR2 reads FQNEAQ (reference sequence). Trimming left V 1 base short and J 6 bases short, with 12 bases between. Uncontrolled infection, other autoimmune disease, pregnancy or lactation excluded patients. The diagnoses drew upon clinical symptoms, serum thyroxine and TRAb, thyroid ultrasound and orbital computed tomography. This specimen belongs to a study of T cells in Graves' hyperthyroidism and ophthalmopathy. Whole-study findings and limits: Ophthalmopathy was told apart from stable hyperthyroidism by a 13 V-J model.

Using RNA transcripts as the source, TCR beta CDR3 regions were amplified. Using the HTBI primer set, a first-round RT-PCR was run on the TCR CDR3. TCRdb reanalysed the multiplex PCR reads using MiXCR and keeps one entry per CDR3 protein. The sample carries 250,000 to 300,000 distinct CDR3 sequences, roughly 15% recorded once. The clonotype originates from a woman aged 40 to 55 with Graves' hyperthyroidism that later progressed to Graves' ophthalmopathy. The chain employs TRBV7-9 and TRBJ1-1; possible D gene TRBD1, 5 bases. Sequencing input: blood. CDR3 bases: TGTGCCAGCAGCTTAGGTCGGGGGTGGTCTGAAGCTTTCTTT. Protein product: CASSLGRGWSEAFF.